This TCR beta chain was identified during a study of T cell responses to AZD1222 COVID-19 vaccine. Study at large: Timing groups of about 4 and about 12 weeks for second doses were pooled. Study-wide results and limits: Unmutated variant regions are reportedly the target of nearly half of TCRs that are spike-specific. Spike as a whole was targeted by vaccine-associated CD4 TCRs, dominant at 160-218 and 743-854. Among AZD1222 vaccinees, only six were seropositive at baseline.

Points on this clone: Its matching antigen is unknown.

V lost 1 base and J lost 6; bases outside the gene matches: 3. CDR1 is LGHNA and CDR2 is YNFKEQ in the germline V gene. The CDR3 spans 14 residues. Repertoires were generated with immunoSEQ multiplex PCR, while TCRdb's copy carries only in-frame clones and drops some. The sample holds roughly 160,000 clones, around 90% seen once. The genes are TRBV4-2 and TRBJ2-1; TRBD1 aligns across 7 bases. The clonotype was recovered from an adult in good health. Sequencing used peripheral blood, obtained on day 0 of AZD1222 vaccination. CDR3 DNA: TGTGCCAGCAGCCAAGCGACAGGGCTCAATGAGCAGTTCTTC. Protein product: CASSQATGLNEQFF.